These 10 T cell receptor beta chains were all obtained from the same sample, sequenced in a study of CD8+CD57+ T cells in acquired aplastic anemia. Researchers used genomic DNA as the template to profile TCR beta VDJ and CDR3. MiXCR, run by TCRdb on the reads, gives a single entry per CDR3 protein. The sample records approximately 180,000 distinct CDR3 sequences, around 60% being singletons. Sequencing was done on patients that had shown CD8+CD57+ cell expansion by flow cytometry. The source material was sorted CD4+, CD8+, or CD8+CD57+ T cells (not recorded which) from PBMCs. Every receptor here comes from a human donor with aplastic anemia.

This clonotype was seen repeatedly, ten times or more. J is TRBJ1-1 and V is TRBV2; D remains unclear. Trimming pared 5 bases from V and 0 bases from J, leaving 16 bases between. The length of the CDR3 is 16 residues. Germline lookup yields CDR1 SNHLY and CDR2 FYNNEI. The CDR3 reads CASSWRTDDLNTEAFF. The CDR3 DNA is TGTGCCAGCAGTTGGCGGACCGATGATTTGAACACTGAAGCTTTCTTT. Full variable domain (missing parts from reference TRBV2 and TRBJ1-1): EPEVTQTPSHQVTQMGQEVILRCVPISNHLYFYWYRQILGQKVEFLVSFYNNEISEKSEIFDDQFSVERPDGSNFTLKIRSTKLEDSAMYFCASSWRTDDLNTEAFFGQGTRLTVV.

The V call is TRBV29-1, the J call TRBJ1-1; D perhaps matches TRBD1 (5 bases). Germline assignment: CDR1 SQVTM and CDR2 ANQGSEA. The CDR3 sequence is 14 residues long. Trimming removed 1 base at V and 1 base at J, with 10 bases between. The CDR3 is CSVEVGAENTEAFF. CDR3 DNA: TGCAGCGTTGAAGTAGGGGCAGAGAACACTGAAGCTTTCTTT.

This chain joins TRBV5-1 and TRBJ2-5; 7 positions agree with TRBD1. J gave up 0 bases and V 5 bases, and 1 base lay outside the gene matches. Germline CDR1 and CDR2: SGHRS and YFSETQ. This CDR3 is built from 13 residues. As DNA, the CDR3 is TGCGCCAGCAGGGGGACAGACCAAGAGACCCAGTACTTC. Encoded protein: CASRGTDQETQYF.

Regarding this clonotype: One end of the junction fails to match germline, which may point to a read error. J is TRBJ2-6 and V is TRBV6-5, with D possibly matching TRBD1 (5 bases). The CDR3 has 14 amino acids. CDR1 is MNHEY, CDR2 SVGAGI, per germline. The CDR3 sequence is CASSQGGGANVLTF. The CDR3 bases are TGTGCTAGCAGCCAGGGTGGTGGGGCCAACGTCCTGACTTTC.

At least ten counts were recorded for this clonotype. A much bigger clone sits one base away, suggesting this may be a read error. The rearrangement joins TRBV10-3 to TRBJ1-2, with D possibly TRBD1 on 5 matching bases. Germline assignment: CDR1 ENHRY and CDR2 SYGVKD. The CDR3 is made up of 13 amino acids. The CDR3 loop is CAVSESQGDGYTF. The DNA of the CDR3 is TGTGCCGTCAGTGAGTCACAAGGGGATGGCTACACCTTC.

This clonotype was recorded a few times. This chain joins TRBV7-3 and TRBJ2-2, with D possibly TRBD1 on 6 matching bases. V was trimmed by 5 bases and J by 7 bases, leaving 11 bases between them. The CDR3 sequence is 13 residues long. CDR1 SGHTA and CDR2 FQGTGA come from the germline V gene. The CDR3 coding sequence is TGTGCCAGCAGCACGGGACAAAACGGGGAGCTGTTTTTT. Translated: CASSTGQNGELFF.

This clonotype is medium-sized (0.01 to 0.1%) in the sample. The chain links TRBV7-9 to TRBJ1-6, with 8 bases fitting TRBD1. After removal of 3 bases from V and 0 bases from J, the junction contained 1 base not matched to a gene. The CDR3 is 16 amino acids. Germline-derived CDR1 and CDR2 are SEHNR and FQNEAQ (reference sequence). The CDR3, as DNA: TGTGCCAGCAGCTTGGACAGGGACTCCTATAATTCACCCCTCCACTTT. Protein sequence: CASSLDRDSYNSPLHF.

This clonotype has more than one count but fewer than ten. A much larger clone is a single base away; this may be a read error. The V and J genes are TRBV7-9 and TRBJ1-2; 9 bases fit TRBD1. This CDR3 region has 16 residues. Germline CDR1 reads SEHNR; CDR2 reads FQNEAQ (reference sequence). CDR3 DNA sequence: TGTGTCAGCAGCTTAGGGAGACAGGGGGCTAACTATGGCTACACCTTC. This translates into CVSSLGRQGANYGYTF.

With respect to this clonotype: A read error is possible here, since a much larger clone lies one base away. The chain uses TRBV7-9 and TRBJ1-2; the D is unclear. The V and J ends lost 3 bases and 0 bases respectively, with 14 bases between them. This CDR3 is 16 amino acids long. Germline V lookup: CDR1 SEHNR, CDR2 FQNEAQ (reference sequence). The CDR3 region has the DNA TGTGCCAGCAGCTTTGACGGGCCCAAATCTAACTATGGCTACACCTTC. This sequence encodes CASSFDGPKSNYGYTF. Variable domain in full (rest from reference TRBV7-9 and TRBJ1-2): DTGVSQNPRHKITKRGQNVTFRCDPISEHNRLYWYRQTLGQGPEFLTYFQNEAQLEKSRLLSDRFSAERPKGSFSTLEIQRTEQGDSAMYLCASSFDGPKSNYGYTFGSGTRLTVV.

As for this clonotype: In this CDR3 the conserved last residue, phenylalanine or tryptophan, is missing, so a read error is likely. J is TRBJ2-3 and V is TRBV13; a weak D match, TRBD1 (6 bases). V dropped 5 bases and J dropped 4 bases, with 19 bases sitting between them. CDR1 is PRHDT and CDR2 is FYEKMQ in the germline V gene (reference sequence). This CDR3 spans 16 amino acids. The CDR3 is CASSQGEMGAADTQYL. Here the CDR3 DNA reads TGTGCCAGCAGCCAAGGGGAAATGGGGGCCGCAGATACGCAGTATCTT.